These T cell receptor beta chains were read from a single sample in a study of T cell responses to AZD1222 COVID-19 vaccine. Method: immunoSEQ multiplex PCR; TCRdb's copy keeps in-frame clones and lacks some. The data show 150,000 to 180,000 clones, roughly 90% seen once. This sample comprised peripheral blood, obtained on day 0 of AZD1222 vaccination. The receptors originated from an adult in good health. CDR3s include the opening cysteine and the closing phenylalanine or tryptophan. Each record gives: V gene, D gene, clone size, J gene, CDR3 DNA, CDR3 protein. D genes are given only for firm matches. Expanded clones are given a class, and other clones once, few, many or no size at all.

TRBV7-2	NA	NA	TRBJ1-5	TGTGCCAGCACCGTAAACGATCAGCCCCAGCATTTT	CASTVNDQPQHF
TRBV19	NA	NA	TRBJ2-7	TGTGCCTCGAGATGGCAGTACTTC	CASRWQYF
TRBV24-1	NA	NA	TRBJ2-1	TGTGCCACCAAGAGGGACGGGAGCTCCTACAATGAGCAGTTCTTC	CATKRDGSSYNEQFF
TRBV28	TRBD1	NA	TRBJ1-2	TGTGCCAGCAGTTTACCAGGGGGTGTGATCGGGGGCTACACCTTC	CASSLPGGVIGGYTF
TRBV5-4	NA	NA	TRBJ2-3	TGTGCCAGCAGCTTGGGGCAGGGGGGGACAGATACGCAGTATTTT	CASSLGQGGTDTQYF
TRBV6-4	NA	NA	TRBJ1-1	TGTGCCAGCAGTATAATTCAGGGCACTGAAGCTTTCTTT	CASSIIQGTEAFF
TRBV5-1	NA	NA	TRBJ2-5	TGCGCCAGCAGCCCCTCGAGGGGGGGTGGGCAAGAGACCCAGTACTTC	CASSPSRGGGQETQYF
TRBV7-9	TRBD2	NA	TRBJ2-3	TGTGCCAGCAGCCAGGGACTAGCGGACACAGATACGCAGTATTTT	CASSQGLADTDTQYF
TRBV11-1	NA	NA	TRBJ1-3	TGTGCCAGCAGCTTCGGGGGCGACCCTGGAAACACCATATATTTT	CASSFGGDPGNTIYF
TRBV2	NA	NA	TRBJ1-6	TGTGCCAGCAGTTTTGAAGCCAGGGGTCTCGATAATTCACCCCTCCACTTT	CASSFEARGLDNSPLHF
TRBV4-3	TRBD1	NA	TRBJ1-6	TGCGCCAGCAGCCAGAGGACAGGGGTGGGTAATTCACCCCTCCACTTT	CASSQRTGVGNSPLHF
TRBV7-9	NA	NA	TRBJ1-2	TGTGCCAGCAGCCCGGGGACACGGAGCGGCTACACCTTC	CASSPGTRSGYTF
TRBV14	NA	NA	TRBJ2-3	TGTGCCAGCAGCCTGAACAGGGCACCCCTGGATACGCAGTATTTT	CASSLNRAPLDTQYF
TRBV19	NA	once	TRBJ2-7	TGTGCCAGTAGTACGGGACCACCCTACGAGCAGTACTTC	CASSTGPPYEQYF
TRBV11-2	NA	NA	TRBJ1-2	TGTGCCAGCACCCAAGTGTTGGGGACGGGCTACACCTTC	CASTQVLGTGYTF
TRBV20-1	NA	NA	TRBJ1-1	TGCAGTGCTAGGGGAGGGTTGGGAGCTTTCTTT	CSARGGLGAFF
TRBV2	NA	NA	TRBJ1-2	TGTGCCAGCAGCAACGAAGGGGGGGCCGGGCCGAGGGGCTACACCTTC	CASSNEGGAGPRGYTF
TRBV28	NA	NA	TRBJ2-1	TGTGCCAGCACCGCCGGAGGGCAGAGCTCCTACAATGAGCAGTTCTTC	CASTAGGQSSYNEQFF
TRBV5-1	NA	NA	TRBJ1-1	TGCGCCAGCAGCTCACAGGGATGGAACACTGAAGCTTTCTTT	CASSSQGWNTEAFF
TRBV11-2	NA	NA	TRBJ2-6	TGTGCCAGCAGCCCCGTGGTTGCAGGGTTATCAGCTGGGGCCAACGTCCTGACTTTC	CASSPVVAGLSAGANVLTF
TRBV5-1	TRBD2	NA	TRBJ2-5	TGCGCCAGCAGCTCACGGACTAGCGGGGGGGCCTCCAAAGAGACCCAGTACTTC	CASSSRTSGGASKETQYF
TRBV2	TRBD2	NA	TRBJ2-3	TGTGCCAGCTCGAGTGCGAGCGGGGGGGGTACAGATACGCAGTATTTT	CASSSASGGGTDTQYF
TRBV27	TRBD2	once	TRBJ2-7	TGTGCCAGCAGTTCCGGGGGGTTCTACGAGCAGTACTTC	CASSSGGFYEQYF
TRBV7-9	NA	NA	TRBJ2-1	TGTGCCAGCAGCAATATGGGGGGCTCCTACAATGAGCAGTTCTTC	CASSNMGGSYNEQFF
TRBV12-5	NA	NA	TRBJ1-2	TGTGCTAGTTCCCCCGACGGAGACTATGGCTACACCTTC	CASSPDGDYGYTF